This T cell receptor beta chain was obtained from a study of beta chain features in type 1 diabetes. Study-wide results and limits: Any PCR bias toward short templates would affect both groups alike. In every one of the four CD4+ subsets, TCRB CDR3s were moderately but significantly shorter in Type 1 diabetes patients.

Trimming pared 6 bases from V and 6 bases from J, leaving 9 bases between. The length of the CDR3 is 13 residues. Germline assignment: CDR1 MNHEY and CDR2 SVGAGI. Since all of the isolated RNA was reverse transcribed, expressed TCRB transcripts were what got sequenced. Generated by immunoSEQ multiplex PCR, the TCRdb table keeps only in-frame clones and is missing some. The data show some 120,000 clones, 15% to 20% seen once. In regard to this clone: Its antigen is not known.

The sample consisted of central memory CD4+ T cells from blood. The origin of this receptor is a man aged 18 to 29 with type 1 diabetes. The chain is built from TRBV6-5 and TRBJ1-6, with D uncertain. The CDR3 DNA follows: TGTGCCAGCAGACCCATTATTAATTCACCCCTCCACTTT. It translates to CASRPIINSPLHF.